This T cell receptor (beta chain) emerged from a study of T-cell memory formation after mild COVID-19. TCRdb re-called the 5' RACE reads through MiXCR, storing one row per CDR3 protein. The sample includes some 440,000 distinct CDR3 sequences, about 23% of them seen just once. Trimming cost V 4 bases and J 3 bases; bases outside gene matches: 2. CDR1 is DFQATT, CDR2 SNEGSKA, per germline (reference sequence). The CDR3 is 13 amino acids. The source of this sequence is an adult woman who had mild COVID-19 (a few samples of this study predate the infection). Cell type and time point are not known. The chain has TRBV20-1 and TRBJ1-5; TRBD1 agrees at 8 bases. The sequenced material came from PBMCs or a T cell subset sorted from them (not recorded which). The CDR3 DNA sequence: TGCAGTGCTACACAGGGGGTCAATCAGCCCCAGCATTTT. It encodes CSATQGVNQPQHF.